This is a list of T cell receptor beta chains from one sample in a study of cytomegalovirus exposure and HLA in healthy donors. Assay: immunoSEQ multiplex PCR; the TCRdb copy retains only in-frame clones and omits some. The sample yields more than 200,000 clones, of which the top ten take up approximately 1%. The sample consisted of PBMCs. The source is a woman between 25 and 40 years old in good health and CMV-seropositive. Each CDR3 is given with its conserved first and last residue. The D gene is left open where the match is weak. The size of a clone is reported for some rows only, either as once, few or many, or as a class for expanded clones.

CASRDGQGGRNQPQHF	TGTGCCAGCAGGGATGGGCAGGGAGGACGCAATCAGCCCCAGCATTTT	TRBV6-6	TRBJ1-5	-	-
CASSRGGGELFF	TGCGCCAGCAGCCGCGGTGGCGGGGAGCTGTTTTTT	TRBV4-1	TRBJ2-2	-	-
CASGFLANVLTF	TGTGCCAGCGGCTTTTTGGCCAACGTCCTGACTTTC	TRBV21-1	TRBJ2-6	-	-
CASSLPGDKGYTF	TGTGCCAGCAGTTTGCCGGGGGATAAAGGCTACACCTTC	TRBV27	TRBJ1-2	-	-
CASSSFRETDANYGYTF	TGTGCCAGCAGTTCCTTCCGGGAGACAGACGCTAACTATGGCTACACCTTC	TRBV28	TRBJ1-2	-	-
CATSGGGLAGAYNEQFF	TGTGCCACCAGCGGAGGGGGGTTGGCGGGGGCTTACAATGAGCAGTTCTTC	TRBV15	TRBJ2-1	-	-
CASKWLAANTGELFF	TGTGCCAGTAAATGGCTAGCGGCGAACACCGGGGAGCTGTTTTTT	TRBV19	TRBJ2-2	-	TRBD2
CASSYSHGQDTEAFF	TGTGCCAGCAGTTATTCCCACGGACAGGACACTGAAGCTTTCTTT	TRBV6-5	TRBJ1-1	-	TRBD1
CASSSRDSEQYF	TGTGCCAGCAGCTCCCGGGACAGCGAGCAGTACTTC	TRBV11-3	TRBJ2-7	-	TRBD1
CASNTGAGANLNTIYF	TGTGCCAGCAACACTGGGGCAGGGGCCAACCTGAACACCATATATTTT	TRBV6-6	TRBJ1-3	-	-
CAWRTAGANVLTF	TGTGCCTGGAGGACAGCCGGGGCCAACGTCCTGACTTTC	TRBV30	TRBJ2-6	-	-
CASSYSSSGGANEQFF	TGTGCCAGCAGTTACTCTTCCAGCGGGGGGGCCAATGAGCAGTTCTTC	TRBV6-5	TRBJ2-1	-	TRBD2
CASSLTPQGAEAFF	TGTGCCAGCAGCTTAACTCCACAGGGGGCTGAAGCTTTCTTT	TRBV11-2	TRBJ1-1	-	TRBD1
CASSAEGSYEQYF	TGTGCCAGCAGTGCCGAAGGGAGCTACGAGCAGTACTTC	TRBV2	TRBJ2-7	-	-
CASSYSAPFNYGYTF	TGTGCCAGCAGTTACTCGGCCCCGTTTAACTATGGCTACACCTTC	TRBV6-5	TRBJ1-2	-	-
CASQWGRPRPQHF	TGTGCCAGCCAATGGGGCCGCCCCCGGCCCCAGCATTTT	TRBV27	TRBJ1-5	-	-
CASSYTGGTVYGYTF	TGTGCCAGCAGCTACACAGGGGGCACTGTCTATGGCTACACCTTC	TRBV9	TRBJ1-2	-	TRBD1
CASSQDLDIREKLFF	TGCGCCAGCAGCCAAGATTTGGACATAAGGGAAAAACTGTTTTTT	TRBV4-3	TRBJ1-4	-	-
CASSVGGVTAGELFF	TGTGCCAGCAGCGTAGGGGGGGTTACCGCCGGGGAGCTGTTTTTT	TRBV9	TRBJ2-2	-	-
CASSFRLRYSNQPQHF	TGTGCCAGCAGCTTTCGGTTGAGGTATAGCAATCAGCCCCAGCATTTT	TRBV5-8	TRBJ1-5	-	-
CASRRDRDNEQFF	TGTGCCAGCAGGCGCGACAGGGACAATGAGCAGTTCTTC	TRBV5-4	TRBJ2-1	-	TRBD1
CASSDPTTDHGYTF	TGTGCCAGCAGTGACCCCACGACAGATCATGGCTACACCTTC	TRBV6-4	TRBJ1-2	-	-
CASSQEGTSGYEQYF	TGCGCCAGCAGCCAAGAGGGTACTAGCGGCTACGAGCAGTACTTC	TRBV4-1	TRBJ2-7	medium-sized	TRBD2
CASSPPSRSSYNEQFF	TGTGCCAGCTCACCACCATCTAGGAGCTCCTACAATGAGCAGTTCTTC	TRBV18	TRBJ2-1	-	-
CASSLDYGLRRDTEAFF	TGTGCCAGCAGCTTGGATTATGGGCTCAGGAGGGATACTGAAGCTTTCTTT	TRBV5-6	TRBJ1-1	-	-